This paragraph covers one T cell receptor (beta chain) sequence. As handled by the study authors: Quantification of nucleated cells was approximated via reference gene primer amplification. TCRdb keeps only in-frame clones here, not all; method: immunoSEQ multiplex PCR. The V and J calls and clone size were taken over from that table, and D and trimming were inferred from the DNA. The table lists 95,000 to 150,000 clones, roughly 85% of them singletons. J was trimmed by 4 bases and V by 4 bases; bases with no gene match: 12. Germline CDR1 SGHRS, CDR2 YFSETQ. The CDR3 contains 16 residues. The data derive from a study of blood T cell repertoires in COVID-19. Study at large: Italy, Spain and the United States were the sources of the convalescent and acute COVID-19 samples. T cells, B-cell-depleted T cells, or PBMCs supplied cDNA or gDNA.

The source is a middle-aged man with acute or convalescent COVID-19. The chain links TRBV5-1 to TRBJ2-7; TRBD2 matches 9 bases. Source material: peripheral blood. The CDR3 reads CASSPGAGGQLYEQYF. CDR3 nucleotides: TGCGCCAGCAGCCCGGGGGCGGGAGGGCAATTGTACGAGCAGTACTTC.